Each of the 29 T cell receptor beta chains below was sequenced from the same sample in a study of blood T cell repertoires in COVID-19. Clones were sequenced by immunoSEQ multiplex PCR, and TCRdb holds only the in-frame ones, with some missing. The sample lists 170,000 or so clones, approximately 91% occurring once. Sequenced material: peripheral blood. The receptors were gathered from a man in his fifties or sixties with acute or convalescent COVID-19.

A single count supports this clone. CDR3 sequence: CASRRQGSGELFF. For the CDR3, the DNA is TGTGCCAGCAGACGACAGGGGTCCGGGGAGCTGTTTTTT. The V and J genes are TRBV11-2 and TRBJ2-2; 8 bases agree with TRBD1. V gave up 6 bases and J gave up 6 bases; unmatched junction bases: 3. The germline CDR1 and CDR2 sequences are SGHAT and FQNNGV. The CDR3 length is 13 residues.

The rearrangement links TRBV27 to TRBJ1-1; 9 nucleotides align to TRBD1. This CDR3 region has 19 residues. Germline CDR1 and CDR2: MNHEY and SMNVEV (reference sequence). After removal of 3 bases from V and 4 bases from J, the junction contained 18 bases not matched to a gene. Written as DNA, the CDR3 is TGTGCCAGCAGTTTCCAGAGCGGAGTACAGGGGGCGCGGGGCACTGAAGCTTTCTTT. It encodes CASSFQSGVQGARGTEAFF.

This chain uses TRBV9 with TRBJ2-7; D not certain. V was shortened by 2 bases and J by 1 base, with 10 bases between the two germline ends. The CDR3 runs to 14 residues. Per germline, CDR1 SGDLS and CDR2 YYNGEE. DNA of the CDR3: TGTGCCAGCAGCGTTGGTCTAGAGTCCTACGAGCAGTACTTC. It yields the protein CASSVGLESYEQYF.

The genes are TRBV7-9 and TRBJ2-7, with 9 bases lining up with TRBD1. Looked up from germline, CDR1 is SEHNR and CDR2 is FQNEAQ (reference sequence). Trimming took 5 bases from V and 6 from J; bases not matched to a gene: 8. CDR3 size: 14 residues. This CDR3 reads CASSHWTGEVEQYF. CDR3 sequence (DNA): TGTGCCAGCAGCCATTGGACAGGGGAAGTCGAGCAGTACTTC.

The chain combines TRBV5-4 with TRBJ2-1, with a tentative D call TRBD1 (5 bases). The CDR3 runs 15 residues. In germline, CDR1 is SGHNT, CDR2 YYREEE (reference sequence). Trimming took 0 bases from V and 4 from J, leaving 11 bases between them. The DNA for the CDR3 is TGTGCCAGCAGCTTGGTTCAGGGAAAATACAATGAGCAGTTCTTC. This sequence encodes CASSLVQGKYNEQFF. The full variable domain, its missing parts supplied by reference TRBV5-4 and TRBJ2-1, is ETGVTQSPTHLIKTRGQQVTLRCSSQSGHNTVSWYQQALGQGPQFIFQYYREEENGRGNFPPRFSGLQFPNYSSELNVNALELDDSALYLCASSLVQGKYNEQFFGPGTRLTVL.

The DNA for the CDR3 is TGTGCCAGCAGGCCCCTAGCGGGAGGGGCTCCAAATGAGCAGTTCTTC. The encoded protein is CASRPLAGGAPNEQFF. This chain uses TRBV3-1 (or the pseudogene TRBV3-2) with TRBJ2-1, with 12 positions matching TRBD2. The V gene end was trimmed by 6 bases and the J gene end by 7 bases; junction bases not matched to a gene: 10. Germline V lookup: CDR1 LGHDT, CDR2 YNNKEL (reference sequence). The CDR3 covers 16 residues.

The chain employs TRBV12-3 or TRBV12-4 and TRBJ2-5; D might be TRBD2 (6 bases). V lost 5 bases, J lost 3 bases, and 10 bases lay in between. There are 13 residues in the CDR3. The CDR3 sequence is CASSLGLEETQYF. Here the CDR3 DNA reads TGTGCCAGCAGTCTGGGACTGGAAGAGACCCAGTACTTC.

V is TRBV5-4 and J is TRBJ2-1; 9 nucleotides align to TRBD2. The junction had 8 bases not matched to a gene; V was cut back by 4 bases and J by 6 bases. The CDR3 extends over 15 amino acids. Germline values: CDR1 SGHNT, CDR2 YYREEE (reference sequence). CDR3 loop: CASSEGLATSNEQFF. CDR3 DNA sequence: TGTGCCAGCAGCGAAGGACTAGCGACTTCCAATGAGCAGTTCTTC.

The chain combines TRBV24-1 with TRBJ1-2; weak D call: TRBD1 (5 bases). The V end was cut by 4 bases, the J end by 4 bases, with 12 bases between. This CDR3 is built from 14 residues. Germline V gene sequence: CDR1 KGHDR, CDR2 SFDVKD. The CDR3 protein is CATSDSDRVYGYTF. As DNA, the CDR3 is TGTGCCACCAGTGACAGCGACAGAGTCTATGGCTACACCTTC.

This rearrangement joins TRBV7-6 to TRBJ1-5; TRBD1 matches 8 bases. V was pared by 5 bases and J by 4 bases, with 7 bases of the junction left unmatched. Germline loops: CDR1 SGHVS, CDR2 FNYEAQ. This CDR3 has 15 amino acids. CDR3 coding DNA: TGTGCCAGCAGCCCTGGACAGGGATGGAATCAGCCCCAGCATTTT. Its translation is CASSPGQGWNQPQHF.

Comment on this clone: Other DNA sequences of this sample code for an identical CDR3. The chain has TRBV9 and TRBJ1-5; D is unclear. In germline, CDR1 is SGDLS, CDR2 YYNGEE. The CDR3 loop spans 13 amino acids. Trimming shortened V by 0 bases and J by 5 bases, and 6 bases separated the two germline ends. The CDR3 loop reads CASSVEPDQPQHF. The DNA of the CDR3 is TGTGCCAGCAGCGTAGAGCCGGATCAGCCCCAGCATTTT.

V gene TRBV7-2 combines with J gene TRBJ1-1; 8 bases line up with TRBD1. This CDR3 is 17 amino acids long. In germline, CDR1 is SGHTA, CDR2 FQGNSA. V dropped 1 base and J dropped 4; count of bases not matched to a gene: 11. In DNA form, the CDR3 reads TGTGCCAGCAGCTTAGTGGGGGGAAGACAGGGGATCACTGAAGCTTTCTTT. This sequence encodes CASSLVGGRQGITEAFF.

The sample holds a few counts of this clone. This chain links TRBV7-9 with TRBJ2-1; 14 positions match TRBD2. Germline lookup yields CDR1 SEHNR and CDR2 FQNEAQ (reference sequence). J lost 7 bases, V lost 4 bases, and 3 bases had no gene match. The CDR3 is 15 residues long. The CDR3 DNA reads TGTGCCAGCAGCTCCAGGACTAGCGGGAGGAATGAGCAGTTCTTC. Protein sequence: CASSSRTSGRNEQFF.

The chain has TRBV5-4 and TRBJ2-6; D remains ambiguous. Germline V gene lookup returns CDR1 SGHNT and CDR2 YYREEE (reference sequence). The V gene lost 0 bases and the J gene lost 0 bases, with 4 bases spanning the gap. The CDR3 is 15 amino acids. DNA for the CDR3: TGTGCCAGCAGCTTGGACGGCTCTGGGGCCAACGTCCTGACTTTC. As protein: CASSLDGSGANVLTF.

The chain has TRBV6-5 and TRBJ1-2; TRBD1 matches 9 bases. CDR1 and CDR2 (germline): MNHEY, SVGAGI. V shed 1 base and J 6 bases; nucleotides not matched to a gene: 3. This CDR3 is 14 amino acids long. The CDR3 nucleotides read TGTGCCAGCAGTTACTTAGGGACAGGGAATGGCTACACCTTC. This gives the protein CASSYLGTGNGYTF.

The chain recombines TRBV14 with TRBJ1-1; D is perhaps TRBD1 (5 bases). Trimming stripped 0 bases from V and 9 bases from J, with 11 bases between. The germline gives CDR1 SGHDN, CDR2 FVKESK. This CDR3 spans 13 amino acids. CDR3 nucleotide sequence: TGTGCCAGCAGCCAAGATCGGGGGGGTAAAGCTTTCTTT. Its protein is CASSQDRGGKAFF.

The rearrangement joins TRBV5-6 to TRBJ1-1; D is ambiguous. The length of the CDR3 is 12 residues. Germline values: CDR1 SGHDT, CDR2 YYEEEE. The V and J ends lost 3 bases and 7 bases respectively, with 10 bases between them. The CDR3 sequence: CASSSSGIEAFF. The CDR3 nucleotides are TGTGCCAGCAGCTCTTCGGGGATTGAAGCTTTCTTT.

V gene TRBV18 combines with J gene TRBJ1-1; D is ambiguous. The CDR3 is 14 residues long. The V gene's germline CDR1 is KGHSH and CDR2 LQKENI. V lost 3 bases, J lost 1 base, and 9 bases lay in between. CDR3 DNA: TGTGCCAGCTCACCCCCCTATAGGAACACTGAAGCTTTCTTT. Translation gives CASSPPYRNTEAFF.

The V call is TRBV29-1, the J call TRBJ2-2; 7 bases are a match to TRBD1. Per the germline V gene, CDR1 is SQVTM and CDR2 is ANQGSEA. With V trimmed by 6 bases and J by 7 bases, 5 bases remained unmatched. The CDR3 is made up of 12 amino acids. The CDR3 is CSVGGQFGELFF. The CDR3 nucleotides are TGCAGCGTAGGGGGACAGTTCGGGGAGCTGTTTTTT.

The count of this clone is one. The rearrangement uses TRBV11-2 and TRBJ2-7; D not resolved. The CDR3 has 14 residues. Germline CDR1 is SGHAT and CDR2 is FQNNGV. V was trimmed by 4 bases and J by 7 bases, leaving 17 bases between them. The CDR3 region has the DNA TGTGCCAGCAGCTCGAGTTCGAGCCGGTGGGAGCAGTACTTC. Amino acids: CASSSSSSRWEQYF.

V and J are TRBV14 and TRBJ2-1; 7 bases line up with TRBD2. Germline CDR1 is SGHDN and CDR2 is FVKESK. The CDR3 is made up of 17 amino acids. Trimming at V came to 4 bases and at J to 6 bases, leaving 15 bases not matched to a gene. The CDR3 nucleotides read TGTGCCAGCAGCCCCCAGGACTCAGCGGGGCTTGGCAATGAGCAGTTCTTC. Its translation is CASSPQDSAGLGNEQFF.

The chain uses TRBV2 and TRBJ2-5, with D hard to call. The germline V and J ends were trimmed by 8 bases and 5 bases, with 9 bases remaining between them. This CDR3 comprises 11 residues. CDR1 and CDR2 (germline): SNHLY, FYNNEI. The CDR3, as DNA: TGTGCCAGCGGTCCCAGGGAGACCCAGTACTTC. The encoded protein is CASGPRETQYF.

The J gene is TRBJ1-1, the V gene TRBV7-2; possibly TRBD1 for D (5 bases). V lost 3 bases to trimming and J lost 1 base, with 9 bases between them. The CDR3 is made up of 14 amino acids. The germline V gene encodes CDR1 SGHTA and CDR2 FQGNSA. CDR3 nucleotide sequence: TGTGCCAGCAGCTTCTGGACAACGAACACTGAAGCTTTCTTT. Translated, it gives CASSFWTTNTEAFF. The full variable domain, rest sourced from reference TRBV7-2 and TRBJ1-1, is GAGVSQSPSNKVTEKGKDVELRCDPISGHTALYWYRQSLGQGLEFLIYFQGNSAPDKSGLPSDRFSAERTGGSVSTLTIQRTQQEDSAVYLCASSFWTTNTEAFFGQGTRLTVV.

This chain links TRBV2 with TRBJ2-3; 7 nucleotides agree with TRBD2. Trimming at V came to 6 bases and at J to 2 bases, leaving 2 bases not matched to a gene. The CDR3 contains 13 residues. Per germline, CDR1 SNHLY and CDR2 FYNNEI. This CDR3 is CASSGDYTDTQYF. CDR3 DNA sequence: TGTGCCAGCAGCGGGGACTACACAGATACGCAGTATTTT.

The genes are TRBV27 and TRBJ1-2; 8 nucleotides agree with TRBD1. With V trimmed by 5 bases and J by 3 bases, 8 bases remained unmatched. Germline assignment: CDR1 MNHEY and CDR2 SMNVEV (reference sequence). CDR3 length: 15 amino acids. The CDR3 DNA reads as TGTGCCAGCAGTCCGCGGACAGGGAAGGACTATGGCTACACCTTC. Translation gives CASSPRTGKDYGYTF.

The chain joins TRBV10-3 to TRBJ2-2, with 10 positions matching TRBD1. Germline trimming cut 5 bases from V and 4 bases from J; bases unmatched to any gene: 7. The CDR3 covers 16 residues. Germline-derived CDR1 and CDR2 are ENHRY and SYGVKD. The CDR3: CAISPTWTGGTGELFF. As DNA, the CDR3 is TGTGCCATCAGTCCCACGTGGACAGGGGGCACCGGGGAGCTGTTTTTT.

In this sample, this clone turned up once. The genes are TRBV15 and TRBJ1-5; TRBD1 is a possible D gene (6 bases). CDR1 LNHNV and CDR2 YYDKDF come from the germline V gene (reference sequence). The CDR3 runs 14 residues. Trimming stripped 3 bases from V and 7 bases from J, with 13 bases between. CDR3 DNA: TGTGCCACCAGCAGCGCAACAGGGATCCAGCCCCAGCATTTT. Encoded protein: CATSSATGIQPQHF.

This chain connects TRBV5-4 to TRBJ2-7; tentatively, D is TRBD1 (5 bases). The CDR3 is 13 amino acids. Deletions cut 4 bases from V and 7 bases from J, with 15 bases between. Germline values: CDR1 SGHNT, CDR2 YYREEE (reference sequence). This CDR3 reads CASSDSGVGEQYF. CDR3 DNA: TGTGCCAGCAGCGACAGTGGGGTCGGGGAGCAGTACTTC.

The rearrangement uses TRBV21-1 and TRBJ2-7; the table's D call, TRBD1, has no DNA check behind it. TRBV21-1 corresponds to a pseudogene. The CDR3 runs 15 residues. The CDR3 is CASSKEAGVRYEQYV. DNA of the CDR3: TGTGCCAGCAGCAAAGAGGCAGGGGTGAGGTACGAGCAGTACGTC.